These T cell receptor beta chains were read from a single sample in a study of glioma-infiltrating T cells. MiXCR, applied by TCRdb to the multiplex PCR reads, yields one record per CDR3 protein. The sample has more than 110,000 distinct CDR3 sequences; roughly 43% are singletons. Input material: glioma tissue, nonneoplastic brain tissue, or PBMCs (not recorded which). Receptors were obtained from a human donor with low-grade glioma or glioblastoma, undergoing nonglioma brain surgery, or in good health (not recorded which). CDR3s leave out the opening cysteine and the closing phenylalanine or tryptophan. The order of the fields is CDR3 protein, clone size, V gene. Rows may omit the clone size; those that give it use once, few, many or a size class.

ASSYSWRQGRETQY	NA	TRBV6-5
ASRPDVGNSPLH	NA	TRBV27
ASRGQATGELF	few	TRBV2
ASSQVLGQSTEAF	NA	TRBV4-2
ASSLYLANEQF	NA	TRBV5-4
SPRRTYGYT	few	TRBV20-1
ASSHNNRGMKTQY	few	TRBV27
ASSEKGETQY	NA	TRBV19
ASSQDLLSSTDTQY	NA	TRBV4-1
ASSLDRTGNTEAF	few	TRBV7-6
ASSMGGDTQY	many	TRBV6-1
SVEQNTEAF	few	TRBV29-1
ASNRGNQPQH	few	TRBV25-1
ASSFRGSKMNTEAF	NA	TRBV5-6
AISDAGTASYGYT	NA	TRBV10-3
ASSQVGLSIAHEQY	NA	TRBV3-1
ATSDFGRGAQETQY	NA	TRBV24-1
ASGPSWSEQF	NA	TRBV12-5
SARQTSAYEQY	few	TRBV20-1
ASSYAGYEQY	NA	TRBV6-9
ASSPTGTPDTQY	many	TRBV7-9
ACLGQMNTEAF	NA	TRBV6-1
ASSYGQGIQPQH	NA	TRBV6-9
ASSTPLRTGATGELF	few	TRBV6-2/TRBV6-3
ASSIDFSSYNEQF	NA	TRBV7-3
ASSVVYEQY	few	TRBV6-1
ASRRNLGTDTQY	few	TRBV11-1
ASSLARNLDYEQY	once	TRBV7-8
AISESRGMGTDTQY	few	TRBV10-3
ASRNRGSTDTQY	many	TRBV2
ASSQDPGEQF	NA	TRBV4-1
ASSYGGGWNTEAF	few	TRBV28
ASSVEIQDEQF	NA	TRBV6-1
ASSGGAEETQY	NA	TRBV4-1
ASSFTVYNEQF	few	TRBV6-1
ASSYSVDTEAF	few	TRBV6-6
ASRGEGGSSYNEQF	NA	TRBV6-1
ASSLGRQSLEQY	few	TRBV7-2
ATGTGGYGYT	few	TRBV2
ASSHDRDNEKLF	once	TRBV4-2
ASSLSQWEETQY	few	TRBV7-2